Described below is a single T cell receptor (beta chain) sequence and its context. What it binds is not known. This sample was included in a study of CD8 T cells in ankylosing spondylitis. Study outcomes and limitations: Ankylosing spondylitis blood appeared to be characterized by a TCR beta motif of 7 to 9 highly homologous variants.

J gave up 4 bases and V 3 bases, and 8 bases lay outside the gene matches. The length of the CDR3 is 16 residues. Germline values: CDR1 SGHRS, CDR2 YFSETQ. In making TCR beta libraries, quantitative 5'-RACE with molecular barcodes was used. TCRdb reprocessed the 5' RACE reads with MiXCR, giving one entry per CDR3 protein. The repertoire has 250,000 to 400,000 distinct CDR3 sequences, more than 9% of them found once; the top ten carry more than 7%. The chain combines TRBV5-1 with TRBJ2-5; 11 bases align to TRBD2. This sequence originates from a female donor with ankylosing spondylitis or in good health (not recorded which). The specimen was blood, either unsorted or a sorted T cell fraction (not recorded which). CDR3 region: CASSSGTSGAGETQYF. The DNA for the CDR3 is TGCGCCAGCAGCTCCGGGACTAGCGGTGCTGGAGAGACCCAGTACTTC.